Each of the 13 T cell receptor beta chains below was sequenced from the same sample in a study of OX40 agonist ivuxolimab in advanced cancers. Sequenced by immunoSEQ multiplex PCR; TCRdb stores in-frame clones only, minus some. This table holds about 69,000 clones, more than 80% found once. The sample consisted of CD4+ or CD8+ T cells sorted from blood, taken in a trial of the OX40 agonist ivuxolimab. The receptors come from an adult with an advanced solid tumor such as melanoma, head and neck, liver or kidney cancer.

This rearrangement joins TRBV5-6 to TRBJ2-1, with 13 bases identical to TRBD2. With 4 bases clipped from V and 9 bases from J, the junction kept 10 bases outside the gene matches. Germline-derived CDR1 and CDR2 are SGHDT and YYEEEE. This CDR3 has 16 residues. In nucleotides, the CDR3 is TGTGCCAGCAGCCCAGTCGGACTAGCGGGGGAGGTTGAGCAGTTCTTC. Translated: CASSPVGLAGEVEQFF.

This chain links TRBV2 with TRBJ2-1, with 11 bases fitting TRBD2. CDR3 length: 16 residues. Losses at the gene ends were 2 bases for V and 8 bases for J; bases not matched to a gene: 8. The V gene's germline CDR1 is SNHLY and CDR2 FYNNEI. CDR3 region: CASSESPLAGVYEQFF. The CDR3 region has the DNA TGTGCCAGCAGTGAAAGCCCACTAGCGGGAGTGTATGAGCAGTTCTTC.

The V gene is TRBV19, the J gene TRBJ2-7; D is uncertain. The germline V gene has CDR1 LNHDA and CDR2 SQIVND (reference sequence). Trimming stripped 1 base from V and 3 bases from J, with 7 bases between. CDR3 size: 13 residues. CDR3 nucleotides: TGTGCCAGTAGTATAGCGGCAAACTACGAGCAGTACTTC. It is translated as CASSIAANYEQYF.

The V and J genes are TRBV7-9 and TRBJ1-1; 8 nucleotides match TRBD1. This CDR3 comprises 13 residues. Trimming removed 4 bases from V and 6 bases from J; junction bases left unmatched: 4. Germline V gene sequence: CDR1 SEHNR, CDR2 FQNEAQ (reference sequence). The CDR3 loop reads CASSSRQGPEAFF. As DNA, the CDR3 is TGTGCCAGCAGCTCCAGACAGGGGCCTGAAGCTTTCTTT.

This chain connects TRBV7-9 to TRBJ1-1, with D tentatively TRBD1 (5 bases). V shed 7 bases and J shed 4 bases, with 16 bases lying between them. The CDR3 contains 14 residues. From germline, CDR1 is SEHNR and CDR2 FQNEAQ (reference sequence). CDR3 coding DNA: TGTGCCAGCAAGGGGCCGCAAAGGTTCACTGAAGCTTTCTTT. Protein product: CASKGPQRFTEAFF.

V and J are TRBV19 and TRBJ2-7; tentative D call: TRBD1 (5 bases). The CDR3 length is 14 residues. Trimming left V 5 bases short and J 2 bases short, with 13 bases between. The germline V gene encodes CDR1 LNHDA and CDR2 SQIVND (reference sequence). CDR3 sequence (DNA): TGTGCCAGTAGTGTTCAGGGTGATACCTACGAGCAGTACTTC. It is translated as CASSVQGDTYEQYF.

The CDR3 region has the DNA TGTGGTAGCGGGGGCGATACCAATGAGCAGTTCTTC. This codes for CGSGGDTNEQFF. This sequence joins TRBV6-5 and TRBJ2-1; 9 bases map to TRBD2. The V gene's germline CDR1 is MNHEY and CDR2 SVGAGI. The CDR3 has 12 amino acids.

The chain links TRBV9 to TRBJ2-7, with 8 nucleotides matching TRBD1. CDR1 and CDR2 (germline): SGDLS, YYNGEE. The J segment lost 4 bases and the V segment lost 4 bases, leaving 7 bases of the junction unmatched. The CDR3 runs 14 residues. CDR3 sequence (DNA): TGTGCCAGCAGCCCCAGCAGGGGGCTATACGAGCAGTACTTC. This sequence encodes CASSPSRGLYEQYF.

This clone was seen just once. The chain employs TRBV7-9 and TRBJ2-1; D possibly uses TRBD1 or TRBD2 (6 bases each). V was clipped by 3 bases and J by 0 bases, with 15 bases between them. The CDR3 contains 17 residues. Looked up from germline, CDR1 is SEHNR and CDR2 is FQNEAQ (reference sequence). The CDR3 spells CASSLENGGRSYNEQFF. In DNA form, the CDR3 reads TGTGCCAGCAGCTTGGAGAACGGGGGCCGCTCCTACAATGAGCAGTTCTTC. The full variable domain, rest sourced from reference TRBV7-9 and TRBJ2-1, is DTGVSQNPRHKITKRGQNVTFRCDPISEHNRLYWYRQTLGQGPEFLTYFQNEAQLEKSRLLSDRFSAERPKGSFSTLEIQRTEQGDSAMYLCASSLENGGRSYNEQFFGPGTRLTVL.

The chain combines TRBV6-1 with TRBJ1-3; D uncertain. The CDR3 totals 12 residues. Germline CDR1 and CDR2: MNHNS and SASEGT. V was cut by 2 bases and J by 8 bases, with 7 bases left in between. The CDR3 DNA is TGTGCCAGCAGTGAATTGGGTTACACCATATATTTT. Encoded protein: CASSELGYTIYF.

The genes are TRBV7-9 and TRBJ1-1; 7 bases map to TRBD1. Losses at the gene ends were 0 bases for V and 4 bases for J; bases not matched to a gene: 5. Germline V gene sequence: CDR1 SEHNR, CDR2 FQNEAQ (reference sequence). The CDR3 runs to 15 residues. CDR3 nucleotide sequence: TGTGCCAGCAGCTTAGCCATTACAGGGGCCACTGAAGCTTTCTTT. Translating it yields CASSLAITGATEAFF.

The CDR3 nucleotides are TGTGCCAGCAGCTTAGACTTTACAGATACGCAGTATTTT. Translating gives CASSLDFTDTQYF. V gene TRBV7-6 combines with J gene TRBJ2-3; D not resolved. The CDR3 has 13 amino acids. Trimming took 1 base from V and 3 from J, leaving 5 bases between them. From germline, CDR1 is SGHVS and CDR2 FNYEAQ. Together with reference TRBV7-6 and TRBJ2-3, the CDR3 gives the full variable domain: GAGVSQSPRYKVTKRGQDVALRCDPISGHVSLYWYRQALGQGPEFLTYFNYEAQQDKSGLPNDRFSAERPEGSISTLTIQRTEQRDSAMYRCASSLDFTDTQYFGPGTRLTVL.

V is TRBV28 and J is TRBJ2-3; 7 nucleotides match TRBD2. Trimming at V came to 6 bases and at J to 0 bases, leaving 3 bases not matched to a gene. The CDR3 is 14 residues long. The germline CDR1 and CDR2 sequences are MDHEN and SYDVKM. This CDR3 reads CASSLTSSTDTQYF. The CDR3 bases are TGTGCCAGCAGCCTGACTAGCAGCACAGATACGCAGTATTTT.